This passage covers 2 T cell receptor beta chains from one sample sequenced in a study of T cell responses to AZD1222 COVID-19 vaccine. Only in-frame clones appear in the TCRdb table, and some are missing; sequencing was by immunoSEQ multiplex PCR. The sample includes around 110,000 clones, about 90% of them seen just once. The sequencing used peripheral blood, collected on day 0 of AZD1222 vaccination. These receptors all stem from an adult in good health.

The sample holds one count of this clone. The chain links TRBV4-1 to TRBJ1-2; no definite D call. The V gene lost 1 base and the J gene lost 5 bases, with 14 bases spanning the gap. CDR1 MGHRA and CDR2 YSYEKL come from the germline V gene. This CDR3 spans 15 amino acids. The CDR3 loop is CASSQGLTPIYGYTF. The DNA for the CDR3 is TGCGCCAGCAGCCAAGGCCTGACTCCAATTTATGGCTACACCTTC.

The chain has TRBV6-6 and TRBJ2-7; unclear D gene. V dropped 0 bases and J dropped 5 bases, with 11 bases sitting between them. CDR3 length: 14 amino acids. From germline, CDR1 is MNHNY and CDR2 SVGAGI (reference sequence). DNA for the CDR3: TGTGCCAGCAGTTACTCACCCGGGTTGGACGAGCAGTACTTC. The encoded protein is CASSYSPGLDEQYF.